This TCR beta chain was sequenced for a study of blood T cells in healthy people across ages. Study-level findings and limits: Estimated diversity, derived from one million T cells, was regarded as an underestimate. Possibly, changes in expanded clonotypes were confounded because donor CMV status was unknown. Older individuals had lower TCR beta diversity per million T cells (the decline was roughly linear).

It was with a sample-barcoded 5' primer and a J-beta primer mix that a second PCR of roughly 7 to 12 cycles was run. The template-switch adaptor, which had 12 random nucleotides, put a tag on each cDNA molecule. TCRdb itself ran the 5' RACE reads through MiXCR, one entry per CDR3 protein. The data hold 550,000 to 650,000 distinct CDR3 sequences, with roughly a quarter observed a single time. This clonotype was recorded a few times. The antigen remains undetermined. The CDR3 is 13 amino acids. Germline-derived CDR1 and CDR2 are MNHEY and SVGAGI. Trimming cost V 2 bases and J 2 bases, with 3 bases left between them. These sequences were also reported in another study, on T cells of mothers and their children.

This clonotype originated in a boy aged 2 to 10 in good health. This chain uses TRBV6-5 with TRBJ2-2; D is uncertain. The sequencing input was blood. The CDR3 DNA follows: TGTGCCAGCAGTTACGTTAACACCGGGGAGCTGTTTTTT. Translating it yields CASSYVNTGELFF.